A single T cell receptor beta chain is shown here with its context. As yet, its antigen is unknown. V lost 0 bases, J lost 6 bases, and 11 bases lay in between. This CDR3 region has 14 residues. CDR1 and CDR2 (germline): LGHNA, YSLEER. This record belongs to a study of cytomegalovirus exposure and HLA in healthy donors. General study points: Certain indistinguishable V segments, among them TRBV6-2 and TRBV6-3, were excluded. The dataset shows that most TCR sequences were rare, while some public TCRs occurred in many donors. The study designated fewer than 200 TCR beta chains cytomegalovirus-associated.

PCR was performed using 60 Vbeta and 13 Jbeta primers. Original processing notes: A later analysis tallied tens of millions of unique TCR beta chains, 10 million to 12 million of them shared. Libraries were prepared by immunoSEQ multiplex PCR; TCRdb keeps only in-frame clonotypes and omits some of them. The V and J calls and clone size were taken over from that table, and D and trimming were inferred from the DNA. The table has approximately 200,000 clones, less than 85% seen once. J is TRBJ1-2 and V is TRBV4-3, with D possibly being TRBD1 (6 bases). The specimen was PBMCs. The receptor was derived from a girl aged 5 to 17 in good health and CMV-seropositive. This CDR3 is CASSQDREGDGYTF. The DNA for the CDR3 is TGCGCCAGCAGCCAAGATCGGGAGGGGGATGGCTACACCTTC.